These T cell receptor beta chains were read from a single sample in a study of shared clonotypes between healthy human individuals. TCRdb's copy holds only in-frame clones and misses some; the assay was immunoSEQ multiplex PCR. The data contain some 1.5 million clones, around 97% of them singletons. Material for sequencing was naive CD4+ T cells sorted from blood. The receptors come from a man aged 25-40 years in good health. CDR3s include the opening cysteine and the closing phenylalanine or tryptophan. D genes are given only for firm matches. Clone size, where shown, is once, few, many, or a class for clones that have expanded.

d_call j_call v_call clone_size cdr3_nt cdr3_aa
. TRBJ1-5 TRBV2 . TGTGCCAGCAAGGGGGTGGGGGATCAGCCCCAGCATTTT CASKGVGDQPQHF
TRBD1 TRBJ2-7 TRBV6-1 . TGTGCCAGCAAGGGACAGAGAGGGCACGAGCAGTACTTC CASKGQRGHEQYF
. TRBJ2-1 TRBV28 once TGTGCCAGCAGTTTATCGGAATACAATGAGCAGTTCTTC CASSLSEYNEQFF
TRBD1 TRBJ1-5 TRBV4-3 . TGCGCCAGCAGCCAAGATACAGGGACAGTTCAGCCCCAGCATTTT CASSQDTGTVQPQHF
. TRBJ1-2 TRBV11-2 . TGTGCCAGCCGCGCCCTCATTACCCCGAGGGGTGGCTACACCTTC CASRALITPRGGYTF
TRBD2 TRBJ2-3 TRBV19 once TGTGCCAGTAGTATAGCTAGCGGGAGAATAGATACGCAGTATTTT CASSIASGRIDTQYF
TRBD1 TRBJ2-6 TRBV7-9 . TGTGCCAGCGAACAACAGACAGGGGACATTCCTGGGGCCAACGTCCTGACTTTC CASEQQTGDIPGANVLTF
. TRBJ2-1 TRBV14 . TGTGCCAGCAGCCAAGATAGCTGGAGATTTGAGCAGTTCTTC CASSQDSWRFEQFF
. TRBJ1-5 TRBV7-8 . TGTGCCAGCAGCTTAGCGGGTGGGAATCAGCCCCAGCATTTT CASSLAGGNQPQHF
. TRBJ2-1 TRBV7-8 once TGTGCCAGCAGCCTTGTCGGGGGTTCCTACAATGAGCAGTTCTTC CASSLVGGSYNEQFF
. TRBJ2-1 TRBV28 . TGTGCCAGCAGCCTGAGGGCCAATGAGCAGTTCTTC CASSLRANEQFF
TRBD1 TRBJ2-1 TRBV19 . TGTGCCAGTAGAGGGGGCCGGGGATACAATGAGCAGTTCTTC CASRGGRGYNEQFF
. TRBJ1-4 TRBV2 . TGTGCCAGCAGTCAGGAATTTAATGAAAAACTGTTTTTT CASSQEFNEKLFF
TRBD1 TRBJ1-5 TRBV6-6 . TGTGCCAGCTCCTCGGACAGGCCCCGGCCCCAGCATTTT CASSSDRPRPQHF
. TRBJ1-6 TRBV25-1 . TGTGCCAGCAGTGAATCGCGACCTCTTAATTCACCCCTCCACTTT CASSESRPLNSPLHF
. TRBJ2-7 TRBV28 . TGTGCCAGCAGTTTAGGCCCGAACTACGAGCAGTACTTC CASSLGPNYEQYF
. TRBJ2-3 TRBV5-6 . TGTGCCAGCAGCTTGACTCGGCAGTTCACAGATACGCAGTATTTT CASSLTRQFTDTQYF
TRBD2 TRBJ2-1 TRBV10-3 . TGTGCCATCAGTGAGCCGGGGGGGGCGAATGAGCAGTTCTTC CAISEPGGANEQFF
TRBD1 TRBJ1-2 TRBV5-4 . TGTGCCAGCAGCCGCGCCGGGACAGCCTCCGGCTACACCTTC CASSRAGTASGYTF
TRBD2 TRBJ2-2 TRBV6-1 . TGTGCCAGCAGTGCTTTAGCGGGAGTGAACGGGGAGCTGTTTTTT CASSALAGVNGELFF
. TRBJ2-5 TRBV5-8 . TGTGCCAGCAGCTTGGCGTTTGGGTCTCGGACCCAGTACTTC CASSLAFGSRTQYF
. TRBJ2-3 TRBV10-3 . TGTGCCATCAGGGGTGGGGCCGAATCGTCAGATACGCAGTATTTT CAIRGGAESSDTQYF
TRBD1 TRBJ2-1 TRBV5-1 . TGCGCCAGCAGCTTTGAGACAGGGTACAATGAGCAGTTCTTC CASSFETGYNEQFF
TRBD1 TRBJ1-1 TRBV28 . TGTGCCAGCAGTTTATGGGGATCTGGCAGGGGGCAAACTGAAGCTTTCTTT CASSLWGSGRGQTEAFF
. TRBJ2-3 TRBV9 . TGTGCCAGCAGCGTGCCGGGACCTAGCACAGATACGCAGTATTTT CASSVPGPSTDTQYF
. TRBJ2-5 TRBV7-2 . TGTGCCAGCAGCCCCAGGGGAATTCCCCAAGAGACCCAGTACTTC CASSPRGIPQETQYF
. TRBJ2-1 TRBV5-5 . TGTGCCAGCAGCTTCTCAGGGCCGTCCTCCTACAATGAGCAGTTCTTC CASSFSGPSSYNEQFF
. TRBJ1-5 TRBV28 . TGTGCCAGTAATCATAGGTTGGGGAATCAGCCCCAGCATTTT CASNHRLGNQPQHF
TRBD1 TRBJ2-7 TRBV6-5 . TGTGCCAGCAGTTACATTGACAGGGCTCGGAACGAGCAGTACTTC CASSYIDRARNEQYF
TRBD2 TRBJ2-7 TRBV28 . TGTGCCAGCAGCGAGGACGGGCGAGCGGGACCAAGGGGACAGCAGTACTTC CASSEDGRAGPRGQQYF
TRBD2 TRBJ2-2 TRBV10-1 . TGCGCCAGCAGCAAGACTAGCGGGGGATACACCGGGGAGCTGTTTTTT CASSKTSGGYTGELFF
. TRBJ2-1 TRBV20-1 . TGCAGTGCTAGAGTAAACAATGAGCAGTTCTTC CSARVNNEQFF
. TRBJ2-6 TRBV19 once TGTGCCAGTAACGCGCCCCCGAGGAGATTTAGCTCTGGGGCCAACGTCCTGACTTTC CASNAPPRRFSSGANVLTF
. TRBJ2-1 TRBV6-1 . TGTGCCAGCAGCGAACGGCCTAGCGAGAGCTCCTACAATGAGCAGTTCTTC CASSERPSESSYNEQFF
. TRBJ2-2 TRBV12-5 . TGTGCTAGTGCCCGGGGTGAGGGCTTAGCCGGGGAGCTGTTTTTT CASARGEGLAGELFF
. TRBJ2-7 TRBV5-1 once TGCGCCAGCGCCGATCAACGAGCGAGTGAGCAGTACTTC CASADQRASEQYF
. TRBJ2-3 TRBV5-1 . TGCGCCAGCAGCTTGGGGCTGGGTGACGGCACAGATACGCAGTATTTT CASSLGLGDGTDTQYF
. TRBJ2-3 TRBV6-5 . TGTGCCAGCAGCCCACCGGGGCGGGATACGCAGTATTTT CASSPPGRDTQYF
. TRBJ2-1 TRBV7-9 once TGTGCCAGCAGCTACCAGGGTGGGTTGTTTGAGCAGTTCTTC CASSYQGGLFEQFF
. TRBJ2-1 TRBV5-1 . TGCGCCAGCAGCTTGAACTCCGGTAATGAGCAGTTCTTC CASSLNSGNEQFF
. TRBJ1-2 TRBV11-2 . TGTGCCAGCAGCCCAGAAGGGAGGGAAAGAGGCTACACCTTC CASSPEGRERGYTF
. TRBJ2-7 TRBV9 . TGTGCCAGCAGCGTAGCCCCGACCTACGAGCAGTACTTC CASSVAPTYEQYF
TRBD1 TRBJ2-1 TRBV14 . TGTGCCAGCAGCCAAGCCTCGGGACAGGGTTACAATGAGCAGTTCTTC CASSQASGQGYNEQFF
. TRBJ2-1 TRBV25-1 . TGTGCCAGCAGTGAATATGGAAGGGGGCAGTTCTTC CASSEYGRGQFF
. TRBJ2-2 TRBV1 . TGCACCAGCAGCCAAGCGAATAGCGGGAGGTGCAACACCGGGGAGCTGTTTTTT CTSSQANSGRCNTGELFF
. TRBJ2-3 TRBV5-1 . TGCGCCAGCAGCTTGGCGGTTAACCTTAAACCTCCCCCTCCGCAGTATTTT CASSLAVNLKPPPPQYF
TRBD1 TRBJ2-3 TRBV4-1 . TGCGCCAGCAGCCGACAGGGTGCGGGCACAGATACGCAGTATTTT CASSRQGAGTDTQYF
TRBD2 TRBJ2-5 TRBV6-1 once TGTGCCAGCAGCCCCCTTAGCGGGCGGAGAGAGACCCAGTACTTC CASSPLSGRRETQYF
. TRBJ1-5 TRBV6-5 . TGTGCCAGCCGACGTGCGACCGATCAGCCCCAGCATTTT CASRRATDQPQHF
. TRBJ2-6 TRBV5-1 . TGCGCCAGCAGCTTGATGAGCGGGGCCAACGTCCTGACTTTC CASSLMSGANVLTF
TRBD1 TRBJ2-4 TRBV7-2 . TGTGCCAGCAGCTTAGCGGTAGGGACAGGGTTACTGAGTGCCAAAAACATTCAGTACTTC CASSLAVGTGLLSAKNIQYF
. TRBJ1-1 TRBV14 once TGTGCCAGCAGCCCGACATTCCTCACTGAAGCTTTCTTT CASSPTFLTEAFF